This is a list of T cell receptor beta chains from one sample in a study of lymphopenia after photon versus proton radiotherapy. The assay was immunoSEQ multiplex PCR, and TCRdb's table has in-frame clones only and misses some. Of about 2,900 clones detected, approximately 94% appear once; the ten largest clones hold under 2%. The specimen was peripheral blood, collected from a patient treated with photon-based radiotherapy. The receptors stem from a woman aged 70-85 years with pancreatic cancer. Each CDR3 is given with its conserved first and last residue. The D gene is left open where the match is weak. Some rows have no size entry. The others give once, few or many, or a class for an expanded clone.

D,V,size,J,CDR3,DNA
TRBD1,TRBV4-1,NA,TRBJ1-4,CASSPGQGAGEKLFF,TGCGCCAGCAGCCCCGGACAGGGGGCTGGGGAAAAACTGTTTTTT
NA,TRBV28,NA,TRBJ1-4,CASSPGGFDLGEKLFF,TGTGCCAGCAGCCCTGGTGGGTTTGATCTAGGTGAAAAACTGTTTTTT
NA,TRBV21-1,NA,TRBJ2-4,CASSSPMVQQRKNIQYF,TGTGCCAGCAGTAGTCCTATGGTACAGCAAAGAAAAAACATTCAGTACTTC
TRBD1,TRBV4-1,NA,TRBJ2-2,CASSPQGRNTGELFF,TGCGCCAGCAGCCCACAGGGGAGGAACACCGGGGAGCTGTTTTTT
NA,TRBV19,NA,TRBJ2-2,CASSIGGGANTGELFF,TGTGCCAGTAGTATAGGAGGAGGAGCGAACACCGGGGAGCTGTTTTTT
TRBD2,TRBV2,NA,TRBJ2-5,CASSKGLANTETQYF,TGTGCCAGCAGTAAAGGACTAGCGAATACGGAGACCCAGTACTTC
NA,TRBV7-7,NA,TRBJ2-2,CASSPRLDLNTGELFF,TGTGCTAGCAGCCCAAGACTCGACTTGAACACCGGGGAGCTGTTTTTT
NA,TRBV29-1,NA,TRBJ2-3,CSVERSRSTDTQYF,TGCAGCGTTGAAAGGTCTCGATCCACAGATACGCAGTATTTT
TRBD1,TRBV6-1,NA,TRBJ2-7,CASSAPDRGSYEQYF,TGTGCCAGCAGTGCTCCCGACAGGGGCTCCTACGAGCAGTACTTC
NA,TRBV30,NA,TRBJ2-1,CAWSVGRENEQFF,TGTGCCTGGAGTGTAGGCAGGGAGAATGAGCAGTTCTTC
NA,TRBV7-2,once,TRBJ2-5,CASTHGGQETQYF,TGTGCCAGCACCCATGGGGGGCAAGAGACCCAGTACTTC
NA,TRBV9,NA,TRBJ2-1,CASSVAVATVDNEQFF,TGTGCCAGCAGCGTAGCGGTGGCTACGGTTGACAATGAGCAGTTCTTC
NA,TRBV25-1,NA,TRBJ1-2,CASSVTGLYGYTF,TGTGCCAGCAGTGTTACAGGGTTGTACGGCTACACCTTC
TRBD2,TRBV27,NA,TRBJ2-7,CASRGTSGKVSYEQYF,TGTGCCAGCCGAGGGACTAGCGGGAAAGTTTCCTACGAGCAGTACTTC
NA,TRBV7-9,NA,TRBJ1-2,CASSLEGAMYYGYTF,TGTGCCAGCAGCTTAGAAGGGGCGATGTACTATGGCTACACCTTC
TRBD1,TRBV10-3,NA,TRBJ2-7,CAISEGWGQSSYEQYF,TGTGCCATCAGTGAGGGTTGGGGACAGAGCTCCTACGAGCAGTACTTC
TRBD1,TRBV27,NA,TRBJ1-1,CASKDRGTEAFF,TGTGCCAGCAAGGACAGGGGGACTGAAGCTTTCTTT
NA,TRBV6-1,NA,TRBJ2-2,CASSEAARGVNGELFF,TGTGCCAGCAGTGAAGCGGCAAGGGGCGTAAACGGGGAGCTGTTTTTT
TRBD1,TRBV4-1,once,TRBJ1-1,CASSLTDRANTEAFF,TGCGCCAGCAGCCTTACGGACAGGGCCAACACTGAAGCTTTCTTT
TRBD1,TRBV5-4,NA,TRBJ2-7,CASSARDRVNEQYF,TGTGCCAGCAGCGCCCGGGACAGGGTGAACGAGCAGTACTTC
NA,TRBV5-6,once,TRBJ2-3,CASSLGPTDTQYF,TGTGCCAGCAGCTTAGGGCCCACAGATACGCAGTATTTT
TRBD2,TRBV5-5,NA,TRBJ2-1,CASSLTSGNSYNEQFF,TGTGCCAGCAGCTTGACTAGCGGGAACTCCTACAATGAGCAGTTCTTC
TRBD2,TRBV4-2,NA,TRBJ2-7,CASSQEIAGPPYEQYF,TGTGCCAGCAGCCAAGAGATAGCGGGACCACCCTACGAGCAGTACTTC
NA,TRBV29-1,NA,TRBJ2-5,CSAKGLQGTTQYF,TGCAGCGCTAAGGGCCTACAGGGTACGACCCAGTACTTC
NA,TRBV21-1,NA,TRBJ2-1,CASSKEYQKAGGPPSSYNEQFF,TGTGCCAGCAGCAAAGAATATCAGAAAGCGGGAGGGCCTCCCAGCTCCTACAATGAGCAGTTCTTC
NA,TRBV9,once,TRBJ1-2,CASSVDVNYGYTF,TGTGCCAGCAGCGTTGACGTTAACTATGGCTACACCTTC
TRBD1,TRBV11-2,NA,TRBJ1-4,CASSWKQGVGEKLFF,TGTGCCAGCAGCTGGAAACAGGGGGTTGGCGAAAAACTGTTTTTT
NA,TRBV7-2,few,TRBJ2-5,CASGQLGGARVTQYF,TGTGCCAGCGGCCAGCTGGGCGGGGCTCGGGTGACCCAGTACTTC
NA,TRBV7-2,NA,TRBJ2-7,CASSLVVGGPRYEQYF,TGTGCCAGCAGCTTAGTGGTGGGGGGACCACGATACGAGCAGTACTTC
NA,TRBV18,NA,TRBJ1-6,CASSGDPPRDSPLHF,TGTGCCAGCTCAGGAGATCCCCCTAGGGATTCACCCCTCCACTTT
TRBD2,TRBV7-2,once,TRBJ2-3,CASSRTMTSGRRVTDTQYF,TGTGCCAGCAGCCGAACAATGACTAGCGGGAGGCGAGTCACAGATACGCAGTATTTT
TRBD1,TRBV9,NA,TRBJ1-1,CASSAGTVNTEAFF,TGTGCCAGCAGCGCCGGGACAGTGAACACTGAAGCTTTCTTT
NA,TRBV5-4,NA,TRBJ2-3,CASSPGRVRTQYF,TGTGCCAGCAGCCCAGGACGCGTTCGTACGCAGTATTTT
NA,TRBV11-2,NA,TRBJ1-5,CASSLDGGRQPQHF,TGTGCCAGCAGCTTAGACGGCGGGCGGCAGCCCCAGCATTTT
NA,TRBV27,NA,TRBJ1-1,CASSFAGSGVNTEAFF,TGTGCCAGCAGTTTTGCAGGGAGTGGGGTGAACACTGAAGCTTTCTTT
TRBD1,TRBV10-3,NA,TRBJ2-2,CAISEPTGSRTGELFF,TGTGCCATCAGTGAACCGACAGGGAGTCGGACCGGGGAGCTGTTTTTT
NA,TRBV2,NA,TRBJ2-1,CASSRVGESGNEQFF,TGTGCCAGCAGTAGGGTAGGGGAGTCGGGCAATGAGCAGTTCTTC
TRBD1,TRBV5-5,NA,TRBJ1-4,CASSYDDRGEKLFF,TGTGCCAGCAGCTACGATGACAGGGGTGAAAAACTGTTTTTT
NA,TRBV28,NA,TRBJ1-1,CASSLQQGGRTEAFF,TGTGCCAGCAGTTTACAGCAGGGTGGGCGAACTGAAGCTTTCTTT
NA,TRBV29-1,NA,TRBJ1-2,CSARDQGGYGYTF,TGCAGCGCCCGGGACCAAGGGGGCTATGGCTACACCTTC
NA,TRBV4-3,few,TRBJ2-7,CASSPWDNSEYEQYF,TGCGCCAGCAGCCCGTGGGACAACAGCGAGTACGAGCAGTACTTC
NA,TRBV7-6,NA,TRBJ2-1,CASSFTSGLDEQFF,TGTGCCAGCAGCTTTACATCAGGGCTGGATGAGCAGTTCTTC
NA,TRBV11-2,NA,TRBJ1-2,CASSLGLRTLNYGYTF,TGTGCCAGCAGCTTAGGTCTCAGGACTCTGAACTATGGCTACACCTTC
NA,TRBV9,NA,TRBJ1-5,CASSGTADQPQHF,TGTGCCAGCAGCGGGACAGCCGATCAGCCCCAGCATTTT
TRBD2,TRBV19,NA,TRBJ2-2,CASSIPRGGTGELFF,TGTGCCAGTAGTATCCCCCGCGGGGGCACCGGGGAGCTGTTTTTT
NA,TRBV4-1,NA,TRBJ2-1,CASSQLALSYNEQFF,TGCGCCAGCAGCCAATTGGCGCTCTCCTACAATGAGCAGTTCTTC
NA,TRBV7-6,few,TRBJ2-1,CASSLRQLDEQFF,TGTGCCAGCAGCTTAAGACAGCTCGATGAGCAGTTCTTC
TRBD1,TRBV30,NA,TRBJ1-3,CAWRGQVYGNTIYF,TGTGCCTGGAGGGGACAGGTCTACGGAAACACCATATATTTT